Presented here are 24 T cell receptor beta chains from one specimen sequenced in a study of blood T cell repertoires in COVID-19. Measured with immunoSEQ multiplex PCR; TCRdb has only the in-frame clones, and not every one. The sample holds hundreds of thousands of clones, about nine tenths seen once. The sequencing input was peripheral blood. The receptors originated from a woman between 50 and 59 years old with COVID-19, enrolled during active disease.

V gene TRBV27 combines with J gene TRBJ1-2; D is unresolved. Germline CDR1 is MNHEY and CDR2 is SMNVEV (reference sequence). This CDR3 is built from 16 residues. Trimming removed 2 bases at V and 1 base at J, with 14 bases between. CDR3 region: CASSLIRGGLNYGYTF. CDR3 bases: TGTGCCAGCAGTTTAATCCGGGGAGGGCTTAACTATGGCTACACCTTC.

The chain is built from TRBV19 and TRBJ1-1; D remains unclear. Trimming took off 6 bases at V and 11 bases at J, with 22 bases between the two ends. CDR3 length equals 14 residues. Germline lookup yields CDR1 LNHDA and CDR2 SQIVND (reference sequence). The CDR3 DNA follows: TGTGCCAGTAGAGTGGAGTGGCCGTTTTTTCTGGCTTTCTTT. Its protein product is CASRVEWPFFLAFF.

This clone was recorded only once. The CDR3 DNA is TGTGCCAGTACCCCGACGGGGTTCTCTGGAAACACCATATATTTT. It encodes CASTPTGFSGNTIYF. The V and J genes are TRBV19 and TRBJ1-3; D not certain. Trimming shortened V by 7 bases and J by 0 bases, and 13 bases separated the two germline ends. The CDR3 consists of 15 residues. CDR1 is LNHDA and CDR2 is SQIVND in the germline V gene (reference sequence).

This clone was detected once. CDR3 DNA: TGTGCCAGCAGCTTAGCTCAGCGGGGAGGGTTAGAGACCCAGTACTTC. This sequence encodes CASSLAQRGGLETQYF. J is TRBJ2-5 and V is TRBV7-2; 7 bases are shared with TRBD2. Germline V gene sequence: CDR1 SGHTA, CDR2 FQGNSA. V trimming: 0 bases; J trimming: 4 bases; junction bases outside the gene matches: 8. The length of the CDR3 is 16 residues.

This chain links TRBV19 with TRBJ2-1; D is undetermined. The germline V and J ends were trimmed by 4 bases and 3 bases, with 7 bases remaining between them. The V gene's germline CDR1 is LNHDA and CDR2 SQIVND (reference sequence). This CDR3 is 13 amino acids long. CDR3 region: CASSTRGYNEQFF. The DNA for the CDR3 is TGTGCCAGTAGTACCCGCGGCTACAATGAGCAGTTCTTC.

The V call is TRBV5-1, the J call TRBJ1-1; weak D call: TRBD1 (6 bases). This CDR3 contains 15 residues. The germline V gene has CDR1 SGHRS and CDR2 YFSETQ. Trimming removed 4 bases at V and 0 bases at J, with 13 bases between. CDR3 DNA sequence: TGCGCCAGCAGCGACCTAGGACAGCTGAACACTGAAGCTTTCTTT. This sequence encodes CASSDLGQLNTEAFF.

This clone was seen just once. The V call is TRBV12-3 or TRBV12-4, the J call TRBJ1-4, with TRBD1 matching 9 bases. This CDR3 has 13 residues. Trimming took 7 bases from V and 10 from J; bases not matched to a gene: 7. CDR3 in DNA: TGTGCCAGCAACCCGGGACAGGGTGGAAAACTGTTTTTT. This gives the protein CASNPGQGGKLFF.

This chain joins TRBV24-1 and TRBJ2-1, with 7 positions matching TRBD2. There are 14 residues in the CDR3. With 3 bases clipped from V and 6 bases from J, the junction kept 4 bases outside the gene matches. The germline V gene has CDR1 KGHDR and CDR2 SFDVKD. The DNA for the CDR3 is TGTGCCACCAGTGATACCGGACTAGTCAATGAGCAGTTCTTC. Its translation is CATSDTGLVNEQFF.

The chain carries TRBV18 and TRBJ2-2; D may be TRBD2 (5 bases). Germline assignment: CDR1 KGHSH and CDR2 LQKENI. This CDR3 region has 14 residues. V lost 4 bases and J 6 bases, leaving 12 bases between the germline ends. The CDR3 spells CASSLERSSGELFF. The CDR3 nucleotides are TGTGCCAGCTCACTCGAGCGGTCGTCCGGGGAGCTGTTTTTT.

The chain has TRBV6-6 and TRBJ2-7; 9 bases align to TRBD2. The CDR3 contains 16 residues. After removal of 6 bases from V and 2 bases from J, the junction contained 11 bases not matched to a gene. Germline V gene sequence: CDR1 MNHNY, CDR2 SVGAGI (reference sequence). Here the CDR3 reads CASRDSGTSFPYEQYF. Here the CDR3 DNA reads TGTGCCAGCAGGGATTCCGGGACTAGCTTTCCCTACGAGCAGTACTTC.

The chain is built from TRBV30 and TRBJ1-1; D is unclear. V lost 8 bases and J 1 base, leaving 14 bases between the germline ends. The CDR3 is made up of 13 amino acids. Germline V gene sequence: CDR1 GTSNPN, CDR2 SVGIG (reference sequence). The CDR3: CATERPTNTEAFF. The CDR3 DNA is TGTGCCACGGAGCGGCCCACGAACACTGAAGCTTTCTTT.

The chain couples TRBV3-1 (or the pseudogene TRBV3-2) to TRBJ1-2, with TRBD1 identical over 7 bases. CDR1 is LGHDT and CDR2 is YNNKEL in the germline V gene (reference sequence). After removal of 4 bases from V and 0 bases from J, the junction contained 2 bases not matched to a gene. CDR3 length: 14 residues. The CDR3 loop is CASSPRGTNYGYTF. CDR3 nucleotides: TGTGCCAGCAGCCCCAGGGGGACTAACTATGGCTACACCTTC.

The chain links TRBV18 to TRBJ2-1; 10 bases fit TRBD2. From germline, CDR1 is KGHSH and CDR2 LQKENI. The V segment lost 3 bases and the J segment 3 bases; nucleotides outside the gene matches: 2. The CDR3 spans 15 residues. CDR3 residues: CASSPLAGVYNEQFF. CDR3 DNA sequence: TGTGCCAGCTCACCCCTAGCGGGAGTCTACAATGAGCAGTTCTTC.

The rearrangement uses TRBV11-3 and TRBJ1-6; the D gene is possibly TRBD1 (5 bases). CDR3 length: 15 residues. CDR1 is SGHNT and CDR2 is YENEEA in the germline V gene. V lost 5 bases to trimming and J lost 7 bases, with 15 bases between them. The CDR3 spells CASSTDSQTNSPLHF. The CDR3 nucleotides read TGTGCCAGCAGCACCGACAGCCAGACGAATTCACCCCTCCACTTT.

V usage is TRBV5-1 and J usage is TRBJ2-3; 8 bases fit TRBD2. Germline lookup yields CDR1 SGHRS and CDR2 YFSETQ. CDR3 size: 17 residues. V trimming: 4 bases; J trimming: 1 base; junction bases outside the gene matches: 11. CDR3 sequence (DNA): TGCGCCAGCAGCCCTCAACGGGGGGGGCTTGGCACAGATACGCAGTATTTT. This translates into CASSPQRGGLGTDTQYF.

This chain links TRBV13 with TRBJ2-6; D perhaps matches TRBD1 (6 bases). Germline CDR1 is PRHDT and CDR2 is FYEKMQ (reference sequence). The CDR3 contains 15 residues. V was pared by 1 base and J by 4 bases, with 8 bases between. The CDR3 region has the DNA TGTGCCAGCAGCTTAGTGGGGGCCGGGGCCAACGTCCTGACTTTC. The encoded protein is CASSLVGAGANVLTF.

A few counts support this clone. The chain has TRBV9 and TRBJ1-5; 8 nucleotides align to TRBD1. This CDR3 contains 15 residues. Germline loops: CDR1 SGDLS, CDR2 YYNGEE. V lost 1 base and J lost 5; bases outside the gene matches: 5. This CDR3 is CASSVTAGGDQPQHF. The CDR3 nucleotides read TGTGCCAGCAGCGTAACCGCAGGGGGCGATCAGCCCCAGCATTTT.

This chain links TRBV5-1 with TRBJ2-2, with 8 nucleotides matching TRBD2. Germline CDR1 is SGHRS and CDR2 is YFSETQ. Unmatched junction bases numbered 10, after V lost 2 bases and J lost 7 bases. The CDR3 has 16 amino acids. The CDR3 DNA follows: TGCGCCAGCAGCTTAACTAGCGGCGTGCAGGGCGGGGAGCTGTTTTTT. Its protein is CASSLTSGVQGGELFF.

The chain combines TRBV7-2 with TRBJ2-5, with TRBD2 matching 13 bases. CDR3 length: 18 amino acids. V was pared by 5 bases and J by 2 bases, with 11 bases of the junction left unmatched. CDR1 is SGHTA, CDR2 FQGNSA, per germline. The CDR3 loop is CASSPWTTSGRLQETQYF. CDR3 DNA sequence: TGTGCCAGCAGCCCCTGGACGACTAGCGGGAGGTTACAAGAGACCCAGTACTTC.

This clone was detected once. V gene TRBV7-2 combines with J gene TRBJ2-5, with 8 nucleotides matching TRBD2. CDR3 length: 16 residues. Unmatched junction bases numbered 12, after V lost 8 bases and J lost 1 base. The germline V gene encodes CDR1 SGHTA and CDR2 FQGNSA. The CDR3 nucleotides are TGTGCCAGCGAAAGGAGTGGTAGCGGGATCCAAGAGACCCAGTACTTC. Its translation: CASERSGSGIQETQYF.

This clone was seen just once. The CDR3 sequence: CASSFGLGTGELFF. The CDR3, as DNA: TGTGCCAGCAGCTTCGGTCTAGGCACCGGGGAGCTGTTTTTT. V usage is TRBV5-6 and J usage is TRBJ2-2; D gene uncertain. The length of the CDR3 is 14 residues. Germline assignment: CDR1 SGHDT and CDR2 YYEEEE. With 2 bases removed from V and 4 bases from J, the gap between germline ends came to 9 bases.

V and J are TRBV21-1 and TRBJ2-4; no check of the table's D call, TRBD2, against the DNA was made. TRBV21-1 is described as a pseudogene. This CDR3 is 15 amino acids long. The chain's CDR3 is CASSIILAGGLYKYF. CDR3 nucleotides: TGTGCCAGCAGCATAATACTAGCGGGAGGGCTTTACAAGTACTTC.

Worth noting for this clone: Additional DNA sequences in this sample encode the identical CDR3. The J gene is TRBJ2-5, the V gene TRBV11-3; D ambiguous. Germline CDR1 SGHNT, CDR2 YENEEA. The CDR3 runs to 11 residues. V gave up 3 bases and J gave up 4 bases, with 3 bases separating them. CDR3 region: CASSFRETQYF. Here the CDR3 DNA reads TGTGCCAGCAGCTTTCGAGAGACCCAGTACTTC.

The table lists this clone with a few counts. V and J are TRBV27 and TRBJ2-3, with 7 bases lining up with TRBD2. CDR1 is MNHEY, CDR2 SMNVEV, per germline (reference sequence). V shed 3 bases, J shed 2 bases, and the junction held 8 bases outside the gene matches. The CDR3 is made up of 16 amino acids. In DNA, the CDR3 is TGTGCCAGCAGTTTTCTGCGCGGGGGAGACACAGATACGCAGTATTTT. Translating gives CASSFLRGGDTDTQYF.